These T cell receptor beta chains were read from a single sample in a study of T cell repertoires in cytomegalovirus infection. MiXCR, run by TCRdb on the reads, gives a single entry per CDR3 protein. The table shows roughly 100,000 distinct CDR3 sequences, with 16% occurring only once. The sample was PBMCs. These receptors originate from a human donor in good health (CMV status not recorded). Some clones in this sample may be carry-over from other donors' samples. Both conserved end residues are part of each CDR3. Fields, in order: CDR3 DNA, CDR3 protein, J gene, V gene, D gene, clone size. A D gene is named only where the DNA matches it firmly. Size is stated for part of the rows, as once, few or many counts, or as a class when the clone is expanded.

CDR3 DNA: TGTGCCAGCAATCTACAAGGCCCTACCTACGAGCAGTACTTC
CDR3 protein: CASNLQGPTYEQYF
J gene: TRBJ2-7
V gene: TRBV6-6
D gene: NA
clone size: many

CDR3 DNA: TGTGCCAGCAGCCGGGGACAGGGTAATTCACCCCTCCACTTT
CDR3 protein: CASSRGQGNSPLHF
J gene: TRBJ1-6
V gene: TRBV7-2
D gene: TRBD1
clone size: many

CDR3 DNA: TGTGCCAGCAGACCCGGGACAGGGGGTATTGGAAACACCATATATTTT
CDR3 protein: CASRPGTGGIGNTIYF
J gene: TRBJ1-3
V gene: TRBV12-3/TRBV12-4
D gene: TRBD1
clone size: NA

CDR3 DNA: TGTGCCAGCAGCCCATGGGGGGGGACAGGGGAGTACCAGCAGTACTTC
CDR3 protein: CASSPWGGTGEYQQYF
J gene: TRBJ2-7
V gene: TRBV9
D gene: TRBD1
clone size: NA

CDR3 DNA: TGTGCCAGCTCCCAGAGACTAGCGGGCCAGGAGCAGTACTTC
CDR3 protein: CASSQRLAGQEQYF
J gene: TRBJ2-7
V gene: TRBV18
D gene: TRBD2
clone size: NA

CDR3 DNA: TGTGCCAGCAGTGACGGGGGATTCGTTAATTATTCACCCCTCCACTTT
CDR3 protein: CASSDGGFVNYSPLHF
J gene: TRBJ1-6
V gene: TRBV25-1
D gene: NA
clone size: NA

CDR3 DNA: TGCGCCAGCAGCCGACACCCTGGGGAAAAACTGTTTTTT
CDR3 protein: CASSRHPGEKLFF
J gene: TRBJ1-4
V gene: TRBV4-1
D gene: NA
clone size: NA

CDR3 DNA: TGTGCCAGCAGTTACCAACTCGACAGGGGTGGGGGAGAGACCCAGTACTTC
CDR3 protein: CASSYQLDRGGGETQYF
J gene: TRBJ2-5
V gene: TRBV6-5
D gene: TRBD1
clone size: NA

CDR3 DNA: TGTGCCAGCAGCTTATACGGCGGCGAGCAGTTCTTC
CDR3 protein: CASSLYGGEQFF
J gene: TRBJ2-1
V gene: TRBV7-2
D gene: NA
clone size: many

CDR3 DNA: TGTGCCAGCCAGGGGACAGTCTACGAGCAGTACTTC
CDR3 protein: CASQGTVYEQYF
J gene: TRBJ2-7
V gene: TRBV28
D gene: TRBD1
clone size: few

CDR3 DNA: TGTGCCAGCAGCCCGCCATTCGGTTTTTGGGGCACTGAAGCTTTCTTT
CDR3 protein: CASSPPFGFWGTEAFF
J gene: TRBJ1-1
V gene: TRBV7-2
D gene: NA
clone size: many

CDR3 DNA: TGTGCCAGCAGCTTTCCTCCCCTTTACGAGCAGTACTTC
CDR3 protein: CASSFPPLYEQYF
J gene: TRBJ2-7
V gene: TRBV5-4
D gene: NA
clone size: many

CDR3 DNA: TGTGCCAGCAGTCGGACAGGGCGCGATTCACCCCTCCACTTT
CDR3 protein: CASSRTGRDSPLHF
J gene: TRBJ1-6
V gene: TRBV6-5
D gene: TRBD1
clone size: few

CDR3 DNA: TGTGCCAGCAGCTCGGCAGGGACCTCCTACAATGAGCAGTTCTTC
CDR3 protein: CASSSAGTSYNEQFF
J gene: TRBJ2-1
V gene: TRBV5-4
D gene: NA
clone size: few

CDR3 DNA: TGTGCCAGCCGCCTGGGGACAGCAACTAATGAAAAACTGTTTTTT
CDR3 protein: CASRLGTATNEKLFF
J gene: TRBJ1-4
V gene: TRBV12-3/TRBV12-4
D gene: TRBD1
clone size: NA

CDR3 DNA: TGTGCCACCACTGGCGGGTCGGTCAACGAGCAGTACTTC
CDR3 protein: CATTGGSVNEQYF
J gene: TRBJ2-7
V gene: TRBV10-3
D gene: NA
clone size: few

CDR3 DNA: TGCGCCAGCAGTGGGGGGTACTACAATGAGCAGTTCTTC
CDR3 protein: CASSGGYYNEQFF
J gene: TRBJ2-1
V gene: TRBV10-2
D gene: NA
clone size: NA

CDR3 DNA: TGTGCCAGTACGGAAGCGAGCACAGATACGCAGTATTTT
CDR3 protein: CASTEASTDTQYF
J gene: TRBJ2-3
V gene: TRBV19
D gene: NA
clone size: few

CDR3 DNA: TGTGCCAGCAGCCGATCAAGGAGAGCGCTAACTTACAATGAGCAGTTCTTC
CDR3 protein: CASSRSRRALTYNEQFF
J gene: TRBJ2-1
V gene: TRBV7-2
D gene: NA
clone size: many

CDR3 DNA: TGCAGTGTCCGGAGCGGGAGCACAGATACGCAGTATTTT
CDR3 protein: CSVRSGSTDTQYF
J gene: TRBJ2-3
V gene: TRBV20-1
D gene: NA
clone size: NA

CDR3 DNA: TGTGCCATCAGTGGAGGGACAGCGTCGAACACTGAAGCTTTCTTT
CDR3 protein: CAISGGTASNTEAFF
J gene: TRBJ1-1
V gene: TRBV10-3
D gene: TRBD1
clone size: once

CDR3 DNA: TGTGCCAGCAGCCTAGGAGCGGGGGGGTCCACAGATACGCAGTATTTT
CDR3 protein: CASSLGAGGSTDTQYF
J gene: TRBJ2-3
V gene: TRBV7-2
D gene: TRBD2
clone size: many

CDR3 DNA: TGTGCCAGCAGCGCCGACGGGTCAACAGATACGCAGTATTTT
CDR3 protein: CASSADGSTDTQYF
J gene: TRBJ2-3
V gene: TRBV7-3
D gene: NA
clone size: NA

CDR3 DNA: TGTGCCAGCATGGAGCGGGGCCTCACCTACGAGCAGTACTTC
CDR3 protein: CASMERGLTYEQYF
J gene: TRBJ2-7
V gene: TRBV7-2
D gene: TRBD2
clone size: many

CDR3 DNA: TGTGCCAGCAGTTACACCAGGACCCCCGTAGATACGCAGTATTTT
CDR3 protein: CASSYTRTPVDTQYF
J gene: TRBJ2-3
V gene: TRBV6-6
D gene: NA
clone size: NA

CDR3 DNA: TGCGCCAGCAGCTTGGTGTTGGGGGGCACTGAAGCTTTCTTT
CDR3 protein: CASSLVLGGTEAFF
J gene: TRBJ1-1
V gene: TRBV5-1
D gene: NA
clone size: few

CDR3 DNA: TGTGCCAGCTCGAGTGGCTACACCTTC
CDR3 protein: CASSSGYTF
J gene: TRBJ1-2
V gene: TRBV7-3
D gene: NA
clone size: few

CDR3 DNA: TGTGCCAGCAGCCGAGGACAGGTCGCTAAGGAGCAGTACTTC
CDR3 protein: CASSRGQVAKEQYF
J gene: TRBJ2-7
V gene: TRBV7-9
D gene: TRBD1
clone size: once

CDR3 DNA: TGTGCCAGCCGCTGGTCGGCAGGTCCCAATCAGCCCCAGCATTTT
CDR3 protein: CASRWSAGPNQPQHF
J gene: TRBJ1-5
V gene: TRBV12-3/TRBV12-4
D gene: NA
clone size: NA

CDR3 DNA: TGTGCCAGCAGCTCCGGGACAGCGAAAAACATCGGTGGCTACACCTTC
CDR3 protein: CASSSGTAKNIGGYTF
J gene: TRBJ1-2
V gene: TRBV7-2
D gene: TRBD1
clone size: many

CDR3 DNA: TGTGCCAGCAGTTTATTCGAGGGCCAGCCCCAGCATTTT
CDR3 protein: CASSLFEGQPQHF
J gene: TRBJ1-5
V gene: TRBV27
D gene: NA
clone size: few

CDR3 DNA: TGTGCCAGCTCACCACTGGTCGAAGGACCCCACGAAAAACTGTTTTTT
CDR3 protein: CASSPLVEGPHEKLFF
J gene: TRBJ1-4
V gene: TRBV18
D gene: NA
clone size: many

CDR3 DNA: TGCAGTGCTCCGCTAGCGGGGGGGTACGAGCAGTACTTC
CDR3 protein: CSAPLAGGYEQYF
J gene: TRBJ2-7
V gene: TRBV20-1
D gene: TRBD2
clone size: NA

CDR3 DNA: TGCGCCAGCAGCCCAGGGACAGACGGCGGAAACACCATATATTTT
CDR3 protein: CASSPGTDGGNTIYF
J gene: TRBJ1-3
V gene: TRBV5-1
D gene: TRBD1
clone size: NA

CDR3 DNA: TGCGCCAGCAGCCTCAGTCCCCTCCAGCCGGGGGGAGCAGATACGCAGTATTTT
CDR3 protein: CASSLSPLQPGGADTQYF
J gene: TRBJ2-3
V gene: TRBV4-1
D gene: TRBD2
clone size: NA

CDR3 DNA: TGCAGTGCTAGGACAGGAGGAGCTGGGGTTCAGCCCCAGCATTTT
CDR3 protein: CSARTGGAGVQPQHF
J gene: TRBJ1-5
V gene: TRBV20-1
D gene: NA
clone size: many

CDR3 DNA: TGCGCCAGCAGCCTTAGCGGGACCCTCTCCTACAATGAGCAGTTCTTC
CDR3 protein: CASSLSGTLSYNEQFF
J gene: TRBJ2-1
V gene: TRBV5-1
D gene: TRBD2
clone size: NA

CDR3 DNA: TGTGCCAGCAGCTTAGGGGCAGGGGAGCAGCCCCAGCATTTT
CDR3 protein: CASSLGAGEQPQHF
J gene: TRBJ1-5
V gene: TRBV7-2
D gene: NA
clone size: many